This entry concerns a single T cell receptor (beta chain). The antigen is undetermined. Germline loops: CDR1 SQVTM, CDR2 ANQGSEA. The CDR3 extends over 13 amino acids. Via 5' RACE with UMI labels, TRB cDNA libraries were prepared. One entry per CDR3 protein, without DNA, is what TCRdb gives after re-calling the 5' RACE reads. Its table lists about 98,000 distinct CDR3 sequences. Within the CD8+ T cell compartment, naive cells were CD45RO-CCR7+CD27+CD95-. This sample was included in a study of CXCR3-negative and CXCR3-positive naive CD8 T cells. Study results and caveats: Memory cells differed in TRBV-TRBJ usage, but naive CXCR3-negative and CXCR3-positive cells had similar usage. With surface CD5 comparable between naive subsets, TCR strength was estimated using properties derived from the TRB CDR3. Higher TRB CDR3 hydrophobicity marked CXCR3-positive naive cells relative to CXCR3-negative naive cells. Both naive subsets had comparably high diversity; memory CD8+ cells much lower.

The receptor was isolated from a human donor in good health. Some clones in this sample may be carry-over from other donors' samples. Sequences were obtained from naive CXCR3+ CD8+ T cells from blood. Subset specified: CD45RO-CCR7+CD27+CD95- naive CD8+ T cells expressing CXCR3 (TNR3+). The rearrangement joins TRBV29-1 to TRBJ2-1. CDR3: CSVVSRFDRVQFF.